Listed below are T cell receptor beta chains from one sample, sequenced in a study of shared clonotypes between healthy human individuals. The protocol was immunoSEQ multiplex PCR, while the TCRdb copy is restricted to in-frame clones and leaves out a portion. The table lists more than 550,000 clones, around 90% of them singletons. The source material was naive CD8+ T cells sorted from blood. Source of these receptors: a young man in good health. CDR3s include the opening cysteine and the closing phenylalanine or tryptophan. The D gene is left open where the match is weak. A clone size is listed for some rows: how often the clone was seen (once, few, many), or a class if it is expanded.

CDR3nt: TGTGCCAGCAGCTTGGCATCACTAGCGGACGACAATGAGCAGTTCTTC
CDR3aa: CASSLASLADDNEQFF
abundance: NA
v_gene: TRBV5-8
len: 16
d_gene: TRBD2
j_gene: TRBJ2-1

CDR3nt: TGTGCCAGCAGCAGGACAGGGTTTAGGCCTGAAGCTTTCTTT
CDR3aa: CASSRTGFRPEAFF
abundance: NA
v_gene: TRBV27
len: 14
d_gene: TRBD1
j_gene: TRBJ1-1

CDR3nt: TGTGCCAGCAGTGACCCGGGACGCTCCTACGAGCAGTACTTC
CDR3aa: CASSDPGRSYEQYF
abundance: NA
v_gene: TRBV2
len: 14
d_gene: NA
j_gene: TRBJ2-7

CDR3nt: TGTGCCAGCAGCTTAATACTAGCGGGAGGGTTAGAGACCCAGTACTTC
CDR3aa: CASSLILAGGLETQYF
abundance: NA
v_gene: TRBV7-9
len: 16
d_gene: TRBD2
j_gene: TRBJ2-5

CDR3nt: TGCGCCAGCAGCTTGTCGGCGGGAGTGTTGAATGAGCAGTTCTTC
CDR3aa: CASSLSAGVLNEQFF
abundance: NA
v_gene: TRBV5-1
len: 15
d_gene: TRBD2
j_gene: TRBJ2-1

CDR3nt: TGTGCCAGCAGCTTAGATGGGCTCAGGGGCCGCTCCTACGAGCAGTACTTC
CDR3aa: CASSLDGLRGRSYEQYF
abundance: NA
v_gene: TRBV11-2
len: 17
d_gene: NA
j_gene: TRBJ2-7

CDR3nt: TGTGCCAGCAGCTTAGCCGACAGGGGGTGGGACGGCTACACCTTC
CDR3aa: CASSLADRGWDGYTF
abundance: NA
v_gene: TRBV7-9
len: 15
d_gene: TRBD1
j_gene: TRBJ1-2

CDR3nt: TGTGCCCACGGGACAGGAACACTTGGGACAGATACGCAGTATTTT
CDR3aa: CAHGTGTLGTDTQYF
abundance: NA
v_gene: TRBV30
len: 15
d_gene: TRBD1
j_gene: TRBJ2-3

CDR3nt: TGTGCCACCAGCAGAGACCGAGGGGCGGGAGTTTCGGGCGAGCAGTACTTC
CDR3aa: CATSRDRGAGVSGEQYF
abundance: NA
v_gene: TRBV15
len: 17
d_gene: TRBD2
j_gene: TRBJ2-7

CDR3nt: TGTGCCAGCAGCTTATCGGTTGGGCAGTACTTC
CDR3aa: CASSLSVGQYF
abundance: few
v_gene: TRBV7-9
len: 11
d_gene: NA
j_gene: TRBJ2-7

CDR3nt: TGCAGCGTTGTTTCAGGCCGGCAGAATGAGCAGTTCTTC
CDR3aa: CSVVSGRQNEQFF
abundance: NA
v_gene: TRBV29-1
len: 13
d_gene: NA
j_gene: TRBJ2-1

CDR3nt: TGTGCCAGCAGTTTATATAGTCTTAATGAGCAGTTCTTC
CDR3aa: CASSLYSLNEQFF
abundance: NA
v_gene: TRBV27
len: 13
d_gene: NA
j_gene: TRBJ2-1

CDR3nt: TGTGCCAGCAGTTTTGGAAGAGGGCTGGAAAAACTGTTTTTT
CDR3aa: CASSFGRGLEKLFF
abundance: NA
v_gene: TRBV28
len: 14
d_gene: NA
j_gene: TRBJ1-4

CDR3nt: TGTGCCAGCAGCCTGTCTGAGGCGGCGGGTCACGGCTACACCTTC
CDR3aa: CASSLSEAAGHGYTF
abundance: NA
v_gene: TRBV7-9
len: 15
d_gene: NA
j_gene: TRBJ1-2

CDR3nt: TGTGCCAGCAGCTTCTATCGGGCTGAAGCTTTCTTT
CDR3aa: CASSFYRAEAFF
abundance: NA
v_gene: TRBV4-2
len: 12
d_gene: NA
j_gene: TRBJ1-1

CDR3nt: TGTGCCAGCAGCCCCGGGACACCCGGGGACACTGAAGCTTTCTTT
CDR3aa: CASSPGTPGDTEAFF
abundance: NA
v_gene: TRBV5-4
len: 15
d_gene: NA
j_gene: TRBJ1-1

CDR3nt: TGTGCCAGCAGTTACAACCCCAGGGGTAGGGACACTGAAGCTTTCTTT
CDR3aa: CASSYNPRGRDTEAFF
abundance: NA
v_gene: TRBV6-6
len: 16
d_gene: NA
j_gene: TRBJ1-1

CDR3nt: TGTGCCAGCAGCCTGGTTGCAGCCGGCTACAATGAGCAGTTCTTC
CDR3aa: CASSLVAAGYNEQFF
abundance: NA
v_gene: TRBV6-6
len: 15
d_gene: NA
j_gene: TRBJ2-1

CDR3nt: TGTGCCAGCAGCCACGGGGAGGGCCATGAGCAGTTCTTC
CDR3aa: CASSHGEGHEQFF
abundance: NA
v_gene: TRBV14
len: 13
d_gene: TRBD2
j_gene: TRBJ2-1

CDR3nt: TGCGCCAGCAGTACGGGCCTCACGATGTACGAGCAGTACTTC
CDR3aa: CASSTGLTMYEQYF
abundance: NA
v_gene: TRBV10-1
len: 14
d_gene: NA
j_gene: TRBJ2-7

CDR3nt: TGTGCCAGCAGTTTTGGTATAGCGCAAATGAACACAGATACGCAGTATTTT
CDR3aa: CASSFGIAQMNTDTQYF
abundance: NA
v_gene: TRBV28
len: 17
d_gene: NA
j_gene: TRBJ2-3